One T cell receptor (beta chain) is described in this entry. Its antigen remains unidentified. This specimen comes from a study of blood T cells in healthy people across ages. Notes on the study in general: Expanded clonotype shifts may have been confounded, as the donors had an unknown CMV status.

Together with a sample-barcoded 5' primer, a J-beta primer mix was included in a second PCR lasting roughly 6 to 12 cycles. TCRdb used MiXCR to reprocess the 5' RACE reads, holding one entry per CDR3 protein. The sample has about 930,000 distinct CDR3 sequences, about 28% seen once. Trimming left V 2 bases short and J 2 bases short, with 8 bases between. The CDR3 is 14 amino acids. Looked up from germline, CDR1 is SNHLY and CDR2 is FYNNEI. The sample was also linked to a second study, of T cells of mothers and their children. That report notes: Similar thymic selection effects on TCR recombination output appear in pairs, both related and unrelated. Overlap ran slightly, non-significantly higher for related than unrelated mother-child pairs.

Sequenced material: blood. This TCR derives from a woman in her forties in good health. V is TRBV2 and J is TRBJ2-3; no clear D. In nucleotides, the CDR3 is TGTGCCAGCAGTGAAAAGATACACACAGATACGCAGTATTTT. It specifies CASSEKIHTDTQYF. Variable domain in full (rest from reference TRBV2 and TRBJ2-3): EPEVTQTPSHQVTQMGQEVILRCVPISNHLYFYWYRQILGQKVEFLVSFYNNEISEKSEIFDDQFSVERPDGSNFTLKIRSTKLEDSAMYFCASSEKIHTDTQYFGPGTRLTVL.